This TCR beta chain originates from a study of T cell responses to AZD1222 COVID-19 vaccine. Findings of the study overall: Repertoires were collected only later (after the peak T cell response had occurred). The sample set comprised mostly white British donors with more females, and clonal diversity was possibly underestimated.

On this clone itself: Its specificity is not known.

The V gene end was trimmed by 0 bases and the J gene end by 4 bases; junction bases not matched to a gene: 2. CDR1 is LGHDT and CDR2 is YNNKEL in the germline V gene (reference sequence). This CDR3 has 14 residues. Sequenced by immunoSEQ multiplex PCR; TCRdb stores in-frame clones only, minus some. The table has about 140,000 clones, 80% to 95% seen once; the top ten hold around 3.5%. The specimen comprised peripheral blood, sampled 28 days after the second AZD1222 dose. The receptor was isolated from an adult who received the AZD1222 COVID-19 vaccine. This rearrangement joins TRBV3-1 (or the pseudogene TRBV3-2) to TRBJ1-2, with 7 bases aligning to TRBD1. This CDR3 reads CASSQDGTVYGYTF. In DNA form, the CDR3 reads TGTGCCAGCAGCCAAGATGGGACAGTCTATGGCTACACCTTC.